Shown below are 8 T cell receptor beta chains from a single sample sequenced in a study of CXCR3-negative and CXCR3-positive naive CD8 T cells. Each TRB cDNA library was prepared by 5' RACE (with UMI labels). TCRdb reprocessed the 5' RACE reads and stores each CDR3 protein as one record, lacking DNA. The sample totals some 120,000 distinct CDR3 sequences. These receptors lack a known antigen. General study points: CXCR3-positive naive cells had more hydrophobic TRB CDR3s than CXCR3-negative naive cells.

The specimen sequenced was naive CXCR3+ CD8+ T cells from blood. Subset: CD45RO-CCR7+CD27+CD95- naive CD8+ T cells expressing CXCR3 (TNR3+). Source of these receptors: a human donor in good health. Some clones in this sample may be carry-over from other donors' samples.

V usage is TRBV13 and J usage is TRBJ2-5; the TCRdb D gene call, TRBD1, has no DNA to confirm it. Germline values: CDR1 PRHDT, CDR2 FYEKMQ (reference sequence). The CDR3 length is 14 residues. The CDR3 here is CASSPGDRRETQYF. The full variable domain, its missing parts supplied by reference TRBV13 and TRBJ2-5, is AAGVIQSPRHLIKEKRETATLKCYPIPRHDTVYWYQQGPGQDPQFLISFYEKMQSDKGSIPDRFSAQQFSDYHSELNMSSLELGDSALYFCASSPGDRRETQYFGPGTRLLVL.

V usage is TRBV25-1 and J usage is TRBJ2-7; as DNA is missing, the TRBD2 call by TCRdb cannot be tested. Per the germline V gene, CDR1 is MGHDK and CDR2 is SYGVNS. The CDR3 consists of 14 residues. CDR3: CASSGGLFPYEQYF.

The rearrangement joins TRBV5-5 to TRBJ2-7; there is no DNA to check the TCRdb D call of TRBD2. Germline V lookup: CDR1 SGHKS, CDR2 YYEKEE (reference sequence). This CDR3 spans 15 amino acids. The CDR3 here is CASSFGLADSYEQYF.

The chain's CDR3 is CACSVEGPGEGYTF. The J gene is TRBJ1-2, the V gene TRBV9. The CDR3 extends over 14 amino acids. Germline values: CDR1 SGDLS, CDR2 YYNGEE.

The J gene is TRBJ2-7, the V gene TRBV18; TCRdb's assignment of TRBD1 cannot be checked, as there is no DNA. This CDR3 region has 17 residues. Germline V gives CDR1 KGHSH, CDR2 LQKENI. The CDR3 sequence: CASSHRGQLRSSYEQYF.

The J gene is TRBJ1-1, the V gene TRBV4-2. The CDR3 totals 12 residues. Germline values: CDR1 LGHNA, CDR2 YNFKEQ. This CDR3 is CASSLRQGEAFF.

V usage is TRBV6-5 and J usage is TRBJ1-2; TCRdb lists TRBD1, though no DNA is available to test this call. This CDR3 is 12 amino acids long. CDR1 is MNHEY and CDR2 is SVGAGI in the germline V gene. The CDR3 loop reads CASGQGAGGYTF.

The CDR3 sequence: CASSLVWGASNEQFF. This sequence joins TRBV28 and TRBJ2-1; the D call of TRBD1 rests on TCRdb alone, since no DNA is present to check it. Germline values: CDR1 MDHEN, CDR2 SYDVKM. The length of the CDR3 is 15 residues. The full variable domain, rest sourced from reference TRBV28 and TRBJ2-1, is DVKVTQSSRYLVKRTGEKVFLECVQDMDHENMFWYRQDPGLGLRLIYFSYDVKMKEKGDIPEGYSVSREKKERFSLILESASTNQTSMYLCASSLVWGASNEQFFGPGTRLTVL.